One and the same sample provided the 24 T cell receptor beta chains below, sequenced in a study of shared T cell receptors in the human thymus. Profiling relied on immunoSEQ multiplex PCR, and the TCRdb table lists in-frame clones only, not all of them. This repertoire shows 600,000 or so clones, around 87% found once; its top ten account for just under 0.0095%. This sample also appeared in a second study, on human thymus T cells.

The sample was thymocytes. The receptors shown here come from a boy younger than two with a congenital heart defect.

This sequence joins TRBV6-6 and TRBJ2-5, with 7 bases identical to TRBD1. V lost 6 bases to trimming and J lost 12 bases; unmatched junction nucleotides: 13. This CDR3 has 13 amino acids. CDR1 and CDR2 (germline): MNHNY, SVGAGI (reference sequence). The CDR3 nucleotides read TGTGCCAGCAGACCAACTGACAGGGTCGGAGAGTACTTC. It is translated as CASRPTDRVGEYF.

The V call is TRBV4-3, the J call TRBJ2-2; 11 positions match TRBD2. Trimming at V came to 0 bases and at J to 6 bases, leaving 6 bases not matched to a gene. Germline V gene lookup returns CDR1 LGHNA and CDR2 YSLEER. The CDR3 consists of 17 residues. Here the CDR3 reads CASSQEISGGAPGELFF. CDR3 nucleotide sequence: TGCGCCAGCAGCCAAGAAATTAGCGGGGGGGCCCCCGGGGAGCTGTTTTTT.

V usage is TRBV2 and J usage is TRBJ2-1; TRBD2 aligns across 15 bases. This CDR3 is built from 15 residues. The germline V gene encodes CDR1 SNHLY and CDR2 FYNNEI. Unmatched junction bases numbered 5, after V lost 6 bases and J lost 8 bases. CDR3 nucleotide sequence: TGTGCCAGCAGCGACGGACTAGCGGGGGGGCATGAGCAGTTCTTC. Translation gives CASSDGLAGGHEQFF.

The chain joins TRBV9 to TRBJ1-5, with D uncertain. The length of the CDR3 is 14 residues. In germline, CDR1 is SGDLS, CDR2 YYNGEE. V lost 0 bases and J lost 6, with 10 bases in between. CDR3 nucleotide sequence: TGTGCCAGCAGCGTAGGGCTAGGGAGTCAGCCCCAGCATTTT. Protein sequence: CASSVGLGSQPQHF.

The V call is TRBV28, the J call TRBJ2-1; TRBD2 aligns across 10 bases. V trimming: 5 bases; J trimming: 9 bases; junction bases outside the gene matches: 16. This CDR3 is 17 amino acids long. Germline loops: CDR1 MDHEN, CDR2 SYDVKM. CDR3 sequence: CASSPQGSGGFRGEQFF. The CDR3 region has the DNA TGTGCCAGCAGTCCACAAGGTAGCGGGGGGTTTAGAGGTGAGCAGTTCTTC.

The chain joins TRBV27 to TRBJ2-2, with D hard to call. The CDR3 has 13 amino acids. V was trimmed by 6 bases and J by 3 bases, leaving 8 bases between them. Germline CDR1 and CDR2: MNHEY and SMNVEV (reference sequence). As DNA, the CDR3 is TGTGCCAGCAGGGTCCCGGACACCGGGGAGCTGTTTTTT. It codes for CASRVPDTGELFF.

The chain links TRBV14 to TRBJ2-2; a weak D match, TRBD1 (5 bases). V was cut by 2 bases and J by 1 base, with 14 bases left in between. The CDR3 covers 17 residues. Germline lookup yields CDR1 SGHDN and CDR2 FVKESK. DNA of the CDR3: TGTGCCAGCAGCCAAAGCCTCGCCAGGGAGAACACCGGGGAGCTGTTTTTT. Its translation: CASSQSLARENTGELFF.

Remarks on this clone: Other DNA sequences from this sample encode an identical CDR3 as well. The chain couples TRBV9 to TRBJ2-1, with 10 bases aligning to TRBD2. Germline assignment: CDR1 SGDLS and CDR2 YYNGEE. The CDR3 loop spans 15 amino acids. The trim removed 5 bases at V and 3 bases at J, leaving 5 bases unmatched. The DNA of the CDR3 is TGTGCCAGCAGTCCTAGCGGGGGAGACTACAATGAGCAGTTCTTC. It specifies CASSPSGGDYNEQFF.

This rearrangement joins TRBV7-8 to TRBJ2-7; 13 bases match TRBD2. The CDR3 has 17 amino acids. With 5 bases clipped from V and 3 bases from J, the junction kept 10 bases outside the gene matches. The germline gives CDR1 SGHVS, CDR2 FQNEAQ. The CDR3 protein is CASSGPGLAGRGYEQYF. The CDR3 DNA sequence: TGTGCCAGCAGCGGCCCGGGACTAGCGGGACGTGGCTACGAGCAGTACTTC.

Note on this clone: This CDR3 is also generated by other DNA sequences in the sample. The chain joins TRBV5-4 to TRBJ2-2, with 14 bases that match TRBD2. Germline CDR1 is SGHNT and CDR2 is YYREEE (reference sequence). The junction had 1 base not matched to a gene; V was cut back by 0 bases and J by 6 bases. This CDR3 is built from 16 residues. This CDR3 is CASSLGLAGGPGELFF. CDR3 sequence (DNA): TGTGCCAGCAGCTTGGGACTAGCGGGAGGGCCCGGGGAGCTGTTTTTT.

CDR3 loop: CASSSSGRFDNEQFF. The CDR3 DNA reads as TGTGCCAGCAGCTCTAGCGGGAGGTTCGACAATGAGCAGTTCTTC. The chain uses TRBV5-6 and TRBJ2-1, with TRBD2 identical over 11 bases. Trimming took 3 bases from V and 5 from J; bases not matched to a gene: 4. Germline loops: CDR1 SGHDT, CDR2 YYEEEE. The CDR3 totals 15 residues.

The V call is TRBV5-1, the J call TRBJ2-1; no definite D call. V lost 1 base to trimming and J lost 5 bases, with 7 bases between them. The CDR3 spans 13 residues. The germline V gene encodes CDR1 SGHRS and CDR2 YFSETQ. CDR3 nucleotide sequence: TGCGCCAGCAGCTTGTATCCCCACAATGAGCAGTTCTTC. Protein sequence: CASSLYPHNEQFF.

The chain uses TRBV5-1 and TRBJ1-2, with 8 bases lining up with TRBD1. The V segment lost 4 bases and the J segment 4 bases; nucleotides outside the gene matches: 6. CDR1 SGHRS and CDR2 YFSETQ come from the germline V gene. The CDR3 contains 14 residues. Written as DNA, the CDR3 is TGCGCCAGCAGCGCGGACAGGGTCTCCTATGGCTACACCTTC. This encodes CASSADRVSYGYTF.

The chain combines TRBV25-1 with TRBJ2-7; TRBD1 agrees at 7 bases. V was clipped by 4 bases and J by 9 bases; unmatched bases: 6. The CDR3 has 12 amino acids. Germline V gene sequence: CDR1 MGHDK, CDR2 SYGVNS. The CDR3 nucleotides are TGTGCCAGCAGTGGACAGGGTCGATGGCAGTACTTC. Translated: CASSGQGRWQYF.

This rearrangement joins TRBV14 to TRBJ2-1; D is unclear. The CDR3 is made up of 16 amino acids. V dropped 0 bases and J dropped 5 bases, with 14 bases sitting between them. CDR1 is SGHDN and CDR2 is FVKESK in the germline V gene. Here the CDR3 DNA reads TGTGCCAGCAGCCAAGATGGCGGATCAGAAAACAATGAGCAGTTCTTC. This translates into CASSQDGGSENNEQFF.

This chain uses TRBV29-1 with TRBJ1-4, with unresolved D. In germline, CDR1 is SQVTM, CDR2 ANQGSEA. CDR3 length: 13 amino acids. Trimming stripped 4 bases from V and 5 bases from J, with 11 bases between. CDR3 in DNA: TGCAGCGTTGTTTGGCAGAAAAATGAAAAACTGTTTTTT. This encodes CSVVWQKNEKLFF.

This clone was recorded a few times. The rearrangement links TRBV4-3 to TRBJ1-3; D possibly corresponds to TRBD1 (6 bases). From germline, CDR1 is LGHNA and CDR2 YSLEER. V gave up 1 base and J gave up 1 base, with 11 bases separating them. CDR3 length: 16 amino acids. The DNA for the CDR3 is TGCGCCAGCAGCCAAGCCCCAGGGGTTTCTGGAAACACCATATATTTT. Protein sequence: CASSQAPGVSGNTIYF.

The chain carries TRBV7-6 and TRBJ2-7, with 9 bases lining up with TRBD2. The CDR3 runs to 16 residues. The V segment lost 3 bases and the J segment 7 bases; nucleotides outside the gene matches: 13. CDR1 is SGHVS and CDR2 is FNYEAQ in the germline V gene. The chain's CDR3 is CASSFGEREALGEQYF. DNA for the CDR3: TGTGCCAGCAGCTTTGGGGAGCGGGAGGCCCTGGGAGAGCAGTACTTC.

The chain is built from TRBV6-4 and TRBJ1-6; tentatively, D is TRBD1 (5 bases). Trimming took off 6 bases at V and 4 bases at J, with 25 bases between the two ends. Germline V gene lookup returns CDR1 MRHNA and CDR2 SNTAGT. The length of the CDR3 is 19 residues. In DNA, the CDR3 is TGTGCCAGCAGCGACGGAGAATGGTACAGGAGAAAGTATAATTCACCCCTCCACTTT. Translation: CASSDGEWYRRKYNSPLHF.

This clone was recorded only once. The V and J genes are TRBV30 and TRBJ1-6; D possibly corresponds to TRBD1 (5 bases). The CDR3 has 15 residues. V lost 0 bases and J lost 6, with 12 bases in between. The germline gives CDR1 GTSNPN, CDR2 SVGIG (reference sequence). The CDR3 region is CAWSVAGPSNSPLHF. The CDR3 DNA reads TGTGCCTGGAGTGTAGCAGGGCCTTCTAATTCACCCCTCCACTTT. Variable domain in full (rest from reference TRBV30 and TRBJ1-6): SQTIHQWPATLVQPVGSPLSLECTVEGTSNPNLYWYRQAAGRGLQLLFYSVGIGQISSEVPQNLSASRPQDRQFILSSKKLLLSDSGFYLCAWSVAGPSNSPLHFGNGTRLTVT.

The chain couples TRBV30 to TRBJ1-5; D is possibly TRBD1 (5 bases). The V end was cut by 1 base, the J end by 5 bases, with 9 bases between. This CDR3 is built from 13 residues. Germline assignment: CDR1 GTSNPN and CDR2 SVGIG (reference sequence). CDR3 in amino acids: CAWSGQGYQPQHF. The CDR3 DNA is TGTGCCTGGAGTGGCCAGGGTTATCAGCCCCAGCATTTT.

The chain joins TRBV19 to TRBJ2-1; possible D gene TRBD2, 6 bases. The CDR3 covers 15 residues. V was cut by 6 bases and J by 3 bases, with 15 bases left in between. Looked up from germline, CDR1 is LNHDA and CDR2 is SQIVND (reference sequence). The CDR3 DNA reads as TGTGCCAGTAGACCCGGGACTGGACTCTACAATGAGCAGTTCTTC. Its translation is CASRPGTGLYNEQFF.

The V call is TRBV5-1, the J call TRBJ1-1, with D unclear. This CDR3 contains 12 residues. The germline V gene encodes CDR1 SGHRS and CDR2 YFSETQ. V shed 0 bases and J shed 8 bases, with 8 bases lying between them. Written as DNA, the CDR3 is TGCGCCAGCAGCTTGGGCGGGGTGGAAGCTTTCTTT. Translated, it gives CASSLGGVEAFF. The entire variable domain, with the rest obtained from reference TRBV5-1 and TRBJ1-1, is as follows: KAGVTQTPRYLIKTRGQQVTLSCSPISGHRSVSWYQQTPGQGLQFLFEYFSETQRNKGNFPGRFSGRQFSNSRSEMNVSTLELGDSALYLCASSLGGVEAFFGQGTRLTVV.

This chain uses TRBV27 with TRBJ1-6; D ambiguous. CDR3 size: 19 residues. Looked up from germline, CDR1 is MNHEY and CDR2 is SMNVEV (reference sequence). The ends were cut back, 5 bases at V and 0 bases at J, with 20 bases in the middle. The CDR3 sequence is CASSIDGKFASSYNSPLHF. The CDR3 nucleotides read TGTGCCAGCAGTATCGACGGAAAATTCGCTAGCTCCTATAATTCACCCCTCCACTTT.